This is a list of T cell receptor beta chains from one sample in a study of cytomegalovirus exposure and HLA in healthy donors. Only in-frame clones appear in the TCRdb table, and some are missing; sequencing was by immunoSEQ multiplex PCR. This table has under 150,000 clones, roughly 80% appearing once. The specimen was PBMCs. Every receptor here comes from a girl aged 2 to 9 in good health and CMV-seronegative. Each CDR3 is given with its conserved first and last residue. Fields, in order: J gene, D gene, V gene, clone size, CDR3 DNA, CDR3 protein. A D gene is named only where the DNA matches it firmly. A row's size may be missing; if present it is once, few, many or a size class.

j_call: TRBJ2-1
d_call: .
v_call: TRBV5-1
clone_size: few
cdr3_nt: TGCGCCAGCAGCTGGGGGACCACCGGGAGCTCCTACAATGAGCAGTTCTTC
cdr3_aa: CASSWGTTGSSYNEQFF

j_call: TRBJ2-2
d_call: TRBD2
v_call: TRBV5-6
clone_size: .
cdr3_nt: TGTGCCACCGGGACTAGCGGGAGTTGGCCCGGGGAGCTGTTTTTT
cdr3_aa: CATGTSGSWPGELFF

j_call: TRBJ2-3
d_call: TRBD2
v_call: TRBV28
clone_size: .
cdr3_nt: TGTGCCAGCAGTTTCAAGCTAGCGGGAGCTAGCACAGATACGCAGTATTTT
cdr3_aa: CASSFKLAGASTDTQYF

j_call: TRBJ2-3
d_call: TRBD2
v_call: TRBV27
clone_size: .
cdr3_nt: TGTGCCAGCAGTCGATGGACTAGCGGGGAAGATACGCAGTATTTT
cdr3_aa: CASSRWTSGEDTQYF

j_call: TRBJ2-7
d_call: TRBD1
v_call: TRBV5-1
clone_size: .
cdr3_nt: TGCGCCAGCAGCTGGGGGGACAGGGGGTACGAGCAGTACTTC
cdr3_aa: CASSWGDRGYEQYF

j_call: TRBJ2-3
d_call: TRBD1
v_call: TRBV25-1
clone_size: .
cdr3_nt: TGTGCCAGCAGTGAATTGAAGGGGGCACCCACAGATACGCAGTATTTT
cdr3_aa: CASSELKGAPTDTQYF

j_call: TRBJ2-7
d_call: TRBD1
v_call: TRBV11-2
clone_size: .
cdr3_nt: TGTGCCAGCAGCTATGTAGGACAGGGAGACGAGCAGTACTTC
cdr3_aa: CASSYVGQGDEQYF

j_call: TRBJ1-2
d_call: TRBD1
v_call: TRBV7-2
clone_size: .
cdr3_nt: TGTGCCAGCAGCTTTACAGGGGCCTATGGCTACACCTTC
cdr3_aa: CASSFTGAYGYTF

j_call: TRBJ1-6
d_call: .
v_call: TRBV30
clone_size: once
cdr3_nt: TGTGCCTGGAGTGTCCAGGGGAGAAGGTATAATTCACCCCTCCACTTT
cdr3_aa: CAWSVQGRRYNSPLHF

j_call: TRBJ1-5
d_call: TRBD1
v_call: TRBV6-1
clone_size: .
cdr3_nt: TGTGCCAGCAGTGCCAAAACAGGGGGCGATTTCGATCAGCCCCAGCATTTT
cdr3_aa: CASSAKTGGDFDQPQHF

j_call: TRBJ2-7
d_call: .
v_call: TRBV6-1
clone_size: .
cdr3_nt: TGTGCCAGCAGTGAACTCCATCAGACAGTTTCCTACGAGCAGTACTTC
cdr3_aa: CASSELHQTVSYEQYF

j_call: TRBJ2-7
d_call: TRBD1
v_call: TRBV5-5
clone_size: .
cdr3_nt: TGTGCCAGCAGCCCCAGACAGGGGGGAACCAACCTCTACGAGCAGTACTTC
cdr3_aa: CASSPRQGGTNLYEQYF

j_call: TRBJ1-5
d_call: .
v_call: TRBV19
clone_size: .
cdr3_nt: TGTGCCAGTAGTGCAGGGGACGTTAACAATCAGCCCCAGCATTTT
cdr3_aa: CASSAGDVNNQPQHF

j_call: TRBJ2-2
d_call: .
v_call: TRBV2
clone_size: .
cdr3_nt: TGTGCCAGCAGTGGGTGGTATGGCCTGGCGAACACCGGGGAGCTGTTTTTT
cdr3_aa: CASSGWYGLANTGELFF

j_call: TRBJ2-5
d_call: TRBD2
v_call: TRBV15
clone_size: once
cdr3_nt: TGTGCCACCAGCAGGGGACTAGCGGGAGTGGTTTTAGAGACCCAGTACTTC
cdr3_aa: CATSRGLAGVVLETQYF

j_call: TRBJ2-7
d_call: .
v_call: TRBV19
clone_size: .
cdr3_nt: TGTGCCAGTAGTATAGATCTGGGGCCTTACGAGCAGTACTTC
cdr3_aa: CASSIDLGPYEQYF

j_call: TRBJ2-5
d_call: TRBD2
v_call: TRBV4-2
clone_size: .
cdr3_nt: TGTGCCAGCAGCCAAGTTAGCGGGAGGCACCGAGAGACCCAGTACTTC
cdr3_aa: CASSQVSGRHRETQYF

j_call: TRBJ2-7
d_call: TRBD2
v_call: TRBV18
clone_size: .
cdr3_nt: TGTGCCAGCTCACCAGAACTAGCGGCTTACGAGCAGTACTTC
cdr3_aa: CASSPELAAYEQYF

j_call: TRBJ2-3
d_call: .
v_call: TRBV6-5
clone_size: .
cdr3_nt: TGTGCCAGCAGATCGGACTTTGCAAACACAGATACGCAGTATTTT
cdr3_aa: CASRSDFANTDTQYF

j_call: TRBJ1-5
d_call: .
v_call: TRBV14
clone_size: .
cdr3_nt: TGTGCCAGCAGCCACAGGGGCAATCAGCCCCAGCATTTT
cdr3_aa: CASSHRGNQPQHF

j_call: TRBJ2-7
d_call: .
v_call: TRBV10-1
clone_size: .
cdr3_nt: TGCGCCAGCGGGACTTCCGAATACGAGCAGTACTTC
cdr3_aa: CASGTSEYEQYF

j_call: TRBJ1-4
d_call: TRBD1
v_call: TRBV7-6
clone_size: .
cdr3_nt: TGTGCCAGCAGCCTCCGACAGGGTCGGGCACCTAATGAAAAACTGTTTTTT
cdr3_aa: CASSLRQGRAPNEKLFF

j_call: TRBJ1-1
d_call: .
v_call: TRBV15
clone_size: .
cdr3_nt: TGTGCCACCAGCAGAGATAACGACAGGAAGGAAGCTTTCTTT
cdr3_aa: CATSRDNDRKEAFF

j_call: TRBJ1-4
d_call: TRBD1
v_call: TRBV7-2
clone_size: few
cdr3_nt: TGTGCCAGCAGCTTAGTACAGGGGTTGGGGGAAAAACTGTTTTTT
cdr3_aa: CASSLVQGLGEKLFF

j_call: TRBJ2-7
d_call: .
v_call: TRBV10-3
clone_size: once
cdr3_nt: TGTGCCATCAGTGGGCCGGGACAAAAAACTTCCTACGAGCAGTACTTC
cdr3_aa: CAISGPGQKTSYEQYF

j_call: TRBJ2-7
d_call: .
v_call: TRBV29-1
clone_size: once
cdr3_nt: TGCAGCGTTGAGACAGCGTTCTACGAGCAGTACTTC
cdr3_aa: CSVETAFYEQYF

j_call: TRBJ2-2
d_call: .
v_call: TRBV5-1
clone_size: .
cdr3_nt: TGCGCCAGCAGCTTAGGGACATCGAACACCGGGGAGCTGTTTTTT
cdr3_aa: CASSLGTSNTGELFF

j_call: TRBJ1-5
d_call: TRBD1
v_call: TRBV7-2
clone_size: .
cdr3_nt: TGTGCCAGCAGCCCCGGGACAGACGTTAATAGCAATCAGCCCCAGCATTTT
cdr3_aa: CASSPGTDVNSNQPQHF

j_call: TRBJ1-3
d_call: TRBD1
v_call: TRBV7-9
clone_size: .
cdr3_nt: TGTGCCAGCAGCCTGGCTGAGGGGGCCTCTGGAAACACCATATATTTT
cdr3_aa: CASSLAEGASGNTIYF

j_call: TRBJ2-1
d_call: .
v_call: TRBV11-2
clone_size: .
cdr3_nt: TGTGCCAGCAGCTCCGGACTCAACCCACAGAACAATGAGCAGTTCTTC
cdr3_aa: CASSSGLNPQNNEQFF

j_call: TRBJ1-4
d_call: .
v_call: TRBV7-9
clone_size: few
cdr3_nt: TGTGCCAGCAGCTCTACCGGAGGCCCAGTTGAAAAACTGTTTTTT
cdr3_aa: CASSSTGGPVEKLFF

j_call: TRBJ1-1
d_call: .
v_call: TRBV5-1
clone_size: few
cdr3_nt: TGCGCCAGCAGGAGGGCGGACAGCTTCACTGAAGCTTTCTTT
cdr3_aa: CASRRADSFTEAFF

j_call: TRBJ2-1
d_call: TRBD2
v_call: TRBV5-3
clone_size: .
cdr3_nt: TGTGCCAGAAGCTTGTATACTAGCGGGGAGGCGGCCTACAATGAGCAGTTCTTC
cdr3_aa: CARSLYTSGEAAYNEQFF

j_call: TRBJ1-2
d_call: .
v_call: TRBV4-2
clone_size: .
cdr3_nt: TGTGCCAGCAGCCAAAACAGCGGTGACCACTATGGCTACACCTTC
cdr3_aa: CASSQNSGDHYGYTF

j_call: TRBJ2-3
d_call: TRBD2
v_call: TRBV7-6
clone_size: .
cdr3_nt: TGTGCCAGCAGCTTAGCGGTTGGAGAGCGGGGGCCAACAATCACAGATACGCAGTATTTT
cdr3_aa: CASSLAVGERGPTITDTQYF

j_call: TRBJ1-1
d_call: TRBD1
v_call: TRBV19
clone_size: .
cdr3_nt: TGTGCCAGTAGTACCAGACAGGGACTCCTTAAACGGACTGAAGCTTTCTTT
cdr3_aa: CASSTRQGLLKRTEAFF

j_call: TRBJ2-3
d_call: .
v_call: TRBV25-1
clone_size: .
cdr3_nt: TGTGCCAGCAGTGAATCTATGAGCGACCTCACAGATACGCAGTATTTT
cdr3_aa: CASSESMSDLTDTQYF

j_call: TRBJ2-1
d_call: TRBD2
v_call: TRBV7-6
clone_size: .
cdr3_nt: TGTGCCAGCAGCCCCTCCCCGGGCGGGAGTTCCTACAATGAGCAGTTCTTC
cdr3_aa: CASSPSPGGSSYNEQFF

j_call: TRBJ2-3
d_call: .
v_call: TRBV11-2
clone_size: .
cdr3_nt: TGTGCCAGCAGCTCCACAGTTCCGAGAGATACGCAGTATTTT
cdr3_aa: CASSSTVPRDTQYF

j_call: TRBJ2-7
d_call: .
v_call: TRBV19
clone_size: .
cdr3_nt: TGTGCCAGTTCGATCGGGGGTCCCCCCTACGAGCAGTACTTC
cdr3_aa: CASSIGGPPYEQYF

j_call: TRBJ1-1
d_call: .
v_call: TRBV18
clone_size: once
cdr3_nt: TGTGCCAGCTCACCAGGGGCGGTCACTGAAGCTTTCTTT
cdr3_aa: CASSPGAVTEAFF

j_call: TRBJ2-1
d_call: .
v_call: TRBV25-1
clone_size: once
cdr3_nt: TGTGCCAGCAGTGGGACCCGAGGGCTCTCATACAATGAGCAGTTCTTC
cdr3_aa: CASSGTRGLSYNEQFF

j_call: TRBJ2-2
d_call: TRBD1
v_call: TRBV19
clone_size: .
cdr3_nt: TGTGCCAGTAGTATTAAGACCCCGGGACAGGGCGGCGGGGAGCTGTTTTTT
cdr3_aa: CASSIKTPGQGGGELFF